This T cell receptor beta chain appears in the sequencing data of a study of OX40 agonist ivuxolimab in advanced cancers. Study conclusions and caveats: Near-lowest levels of clonal expansion characterized partial responders at 0.1-3.0 mg/kg. The study did not work out the antigen specificity of the expanded peripheral T cells. There was clonal expansion of CD4+ and CD8+ blood T cells by week 6 at 0.1 to 3.0 mg/kg.

This table comes from immunoSEQ multiplex PCR, and its TCRdb copy is limited to in-frame clones, with some not included. This sample yields roughly 79,000 clones, of which about 90% are seen a single time; about 1.7% belongs to the top ten. About this clone itself: Antigen unknown.

This receptor was taken from an adult with an advanced solid tumor such as melanoma, head and neck, liver or kidney cancer. The sample in question was CD4+ or CD8+ T cells sorted from blood, obtained in a trial of the OX40 agonist ivuxolimab.

Written as DNA, the CDR3 is TGTGCCAGCAGCAACCCCCGGGACAGCTCCTACGAGCAGTACTTC. It yields the protein CASSNPRDSSYEQYF. V is TRBV7-9 and J is TRBJ2-7, with 7 bases aligning to TRBD1. Germline CDR1 SEHNR, CDR2 FQNEAQ (reference sequence). The CDR3 extends over 15 amino acids. J lost 0 bases, V lost 5 bases, and 7 bases had no gene match.